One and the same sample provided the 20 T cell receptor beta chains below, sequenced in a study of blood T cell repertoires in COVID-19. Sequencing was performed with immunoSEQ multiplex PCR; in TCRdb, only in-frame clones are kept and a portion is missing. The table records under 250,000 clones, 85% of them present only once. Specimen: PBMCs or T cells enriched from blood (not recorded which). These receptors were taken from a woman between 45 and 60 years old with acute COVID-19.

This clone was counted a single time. The CDR3: CASSLDPHGNQPQHF. DNA of the CDR3: TGTGCCAGCAGCTTAGACCCTCACGGGAATCAGCCCCAGCATTTT. This chain connects TRBV7-2 to TRBJ1-5; D is unresolved. The CDR3 length is 15 residues. Germline-derived CDR1 and CDR2 are SGHTA and FQGNSA. With 1 base removed from V and 4 bases from J, the gap between germline ends came to 11 bases.

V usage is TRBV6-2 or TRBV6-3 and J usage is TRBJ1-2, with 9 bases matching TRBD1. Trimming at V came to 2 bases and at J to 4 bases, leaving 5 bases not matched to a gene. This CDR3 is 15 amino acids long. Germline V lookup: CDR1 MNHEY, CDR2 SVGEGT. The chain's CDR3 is CASSYRDRVAYGYTF. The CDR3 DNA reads TGTGCCAGCAGTTACCGGGACAGGGTGGCCTATGGCTACACCTTC.

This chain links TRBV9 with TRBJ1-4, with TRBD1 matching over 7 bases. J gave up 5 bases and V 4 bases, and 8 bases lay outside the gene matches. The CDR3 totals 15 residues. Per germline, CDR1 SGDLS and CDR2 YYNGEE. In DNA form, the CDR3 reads TGTGCCAGCAGCACGACCGGGACAGAGAATGAAAAACTGTTTTTT. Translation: CASSTTGTENEKLFF.

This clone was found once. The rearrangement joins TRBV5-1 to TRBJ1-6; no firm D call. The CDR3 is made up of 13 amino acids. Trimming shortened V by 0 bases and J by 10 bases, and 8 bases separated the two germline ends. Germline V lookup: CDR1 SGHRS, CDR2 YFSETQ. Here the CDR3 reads CASSLDSLSPLHF. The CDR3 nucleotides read TGCGCCAGCAGCTTGGACAGCCTATCACCCCTCCACTTT.

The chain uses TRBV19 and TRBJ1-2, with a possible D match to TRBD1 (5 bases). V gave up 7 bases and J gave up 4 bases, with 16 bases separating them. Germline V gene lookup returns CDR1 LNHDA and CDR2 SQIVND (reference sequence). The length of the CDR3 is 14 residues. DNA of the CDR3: TGTGCCAGTATGGCGGCCCAAGGGGCCTATGGCTACACCTTC. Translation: CASMAAQGAYGYTF.

In nucleotides, the CDR3 is TGTGCCAGCAGTGAAGTAGTCGGTGAAGCTTTCTTT. It codes for CASSEVVGEAFF. The V call is TRBV6-1, the J call TRBJ1-1; unclear D gene. V gave up 1 base and J gave up 7 bases, with 7 bases separating them. Germline V gene lookup returns CDR1 MNHNS and CDR2 SASEGT. This CDR3 comprises 12 residues.

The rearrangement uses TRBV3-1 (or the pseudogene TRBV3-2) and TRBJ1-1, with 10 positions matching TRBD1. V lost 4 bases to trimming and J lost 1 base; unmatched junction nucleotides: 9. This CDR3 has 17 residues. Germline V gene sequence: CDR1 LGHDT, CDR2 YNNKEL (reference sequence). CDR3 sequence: CASSLRTGGAENTEAFF. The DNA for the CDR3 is TGTGCCAGCAGCCTTAGGACAGGGGGAGCAGAGAACACTGAAGCTTTCTTT.

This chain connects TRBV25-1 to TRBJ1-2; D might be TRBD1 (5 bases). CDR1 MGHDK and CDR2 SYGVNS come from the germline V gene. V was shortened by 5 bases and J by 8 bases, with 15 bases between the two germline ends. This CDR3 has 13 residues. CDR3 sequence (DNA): TGTGCCAGCAGTCCATGGGGGGAGGAAGGCTACACCTTC. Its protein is CASSPWGEEGYTF.

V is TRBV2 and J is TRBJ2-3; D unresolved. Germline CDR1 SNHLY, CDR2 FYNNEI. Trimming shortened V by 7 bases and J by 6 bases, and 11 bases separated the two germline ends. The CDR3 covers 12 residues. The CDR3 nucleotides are TGTGCCAGCACCGTGTTCCGGGATACGCAGTATTTT. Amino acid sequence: CASTVFRDTQYF. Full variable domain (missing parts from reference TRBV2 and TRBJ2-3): EPEVTQTPSHQVTQMGQEVILRCVPISNHLYFYWYRQILGQKVEFLVSFYNNEISEKSEIFDDQFSVERPDGSNFTLKIRSTKLEDSAMYFCASTVFRDTQYFGPGTRLTVL.

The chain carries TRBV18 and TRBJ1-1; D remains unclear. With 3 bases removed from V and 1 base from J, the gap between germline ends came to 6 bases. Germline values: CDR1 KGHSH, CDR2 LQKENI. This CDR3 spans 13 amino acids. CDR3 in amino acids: CASSPGANTEAFF. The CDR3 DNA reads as TGTGCCAGCTCACCGGGAGCGAACACTGAAGCTTTCTTT.

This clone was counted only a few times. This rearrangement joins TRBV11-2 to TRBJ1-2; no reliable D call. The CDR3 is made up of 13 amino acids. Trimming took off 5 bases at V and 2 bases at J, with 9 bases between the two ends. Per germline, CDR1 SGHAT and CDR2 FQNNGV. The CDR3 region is CASSLQRNYGYTF. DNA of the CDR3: TGTGCCAGCAGCCTACAGAGAAACTATGGCTACACCTTC.

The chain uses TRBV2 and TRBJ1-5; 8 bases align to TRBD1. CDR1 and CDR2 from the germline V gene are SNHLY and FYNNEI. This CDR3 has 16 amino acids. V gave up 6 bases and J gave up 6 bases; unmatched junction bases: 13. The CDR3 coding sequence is TGTGCCAGCAGCCCAGATTTGGCAGGGGGCGGTCAGCCCCAGCATTTT. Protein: CASSPDLAGGGQPQHF.

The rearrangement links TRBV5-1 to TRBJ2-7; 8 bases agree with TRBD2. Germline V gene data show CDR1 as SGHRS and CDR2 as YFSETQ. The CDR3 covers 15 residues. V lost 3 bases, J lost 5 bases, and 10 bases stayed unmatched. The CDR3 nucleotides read TGCGCCAGCAGCTCCCTAGCGACTAGCGCCCACGAGCAGTACTTC. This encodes CASSSLATSAHEQYF.

The CDR3 loop reads CASSDEGVGTDTQYF. DNA of the CDR3: TGTGCCAGCAGTGACGAGGGAGTCGGGACAGATACGCAGTATTTT. The chain uses TRBV2 and TRBJ2-3, with D perhaps matching TRBD2 (5 bases). The CDR3 extends over 15 amino acids. Trimming pared 3 bases from V and 3 bases from J, leaving 13 bases between. Germline assignment: CDR1 SNHLY and CDR2 FYNNEI.

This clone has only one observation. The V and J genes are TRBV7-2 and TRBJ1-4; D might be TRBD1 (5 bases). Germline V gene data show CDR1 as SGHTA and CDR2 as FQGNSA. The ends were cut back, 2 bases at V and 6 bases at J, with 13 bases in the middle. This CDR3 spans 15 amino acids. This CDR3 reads CASSLTGPVDEKLFF. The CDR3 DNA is TGTGCCAGCAGCTTAACAGGACCCGTGGATGAAAAACTGTTTTTT.

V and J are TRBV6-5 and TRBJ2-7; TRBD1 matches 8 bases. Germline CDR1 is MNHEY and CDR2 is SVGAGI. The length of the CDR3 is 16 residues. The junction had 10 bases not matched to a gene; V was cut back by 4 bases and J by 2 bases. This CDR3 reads CASSFEGRGQAYEQYF. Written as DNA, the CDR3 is TGTGCCAGCAGTTTCGAAGGCAGGGGGCAAGCCTACGAGCAGTACTTC.

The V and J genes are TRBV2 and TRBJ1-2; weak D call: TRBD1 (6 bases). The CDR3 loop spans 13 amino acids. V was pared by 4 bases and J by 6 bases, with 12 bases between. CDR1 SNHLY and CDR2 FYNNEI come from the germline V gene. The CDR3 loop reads CASSVSGVDGYTF. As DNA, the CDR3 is TGTGCCAGCAGTGTTTCAGGGGTGGATGGCTACACCTTC.

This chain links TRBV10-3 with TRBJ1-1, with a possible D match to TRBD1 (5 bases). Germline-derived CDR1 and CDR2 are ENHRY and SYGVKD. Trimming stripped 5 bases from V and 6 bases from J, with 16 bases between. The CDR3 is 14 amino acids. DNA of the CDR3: TGTGCCATCAGTCGGACACCCCAAGGGGCTGAAGCTTTCTTT. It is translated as CAISRTPQGAEAFF.

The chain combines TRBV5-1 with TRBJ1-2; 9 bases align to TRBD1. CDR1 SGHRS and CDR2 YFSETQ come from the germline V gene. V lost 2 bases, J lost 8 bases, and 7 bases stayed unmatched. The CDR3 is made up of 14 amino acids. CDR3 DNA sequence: TGCGCCAGCAGCTTAGAGGGACAGGGCGTCGGCTACACCTTC. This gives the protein CASSLEGQGVGYTF.

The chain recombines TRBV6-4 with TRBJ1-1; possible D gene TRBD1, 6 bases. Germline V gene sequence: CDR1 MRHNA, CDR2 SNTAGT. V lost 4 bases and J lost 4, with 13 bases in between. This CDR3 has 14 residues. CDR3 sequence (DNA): TGTGCCAGCAGTGCTGGGGGCAGCGGCACTGAAGCTTTCTTT. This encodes CASSAGGSGTEAFF.